These T cell receptor beta chains were read from a single sample in a study of blood T cell repertoires in COVID-19. Data came from immunoSEQ multiplex PCR; TCRdb stores just in-frame clones and leaves some out. The table lists 40,000 to 50,000 clones, 77% of them singletons. The sequencing sample was made of peripheral blood. The receptors here all came from a woman in her 70s with acute or convalescent COVID-19. Both conserved end residues are part of each CDR3. D genes are given only for firm matches. Only some rows state a clone size, as once, few, many or a class for expanded clones.

v_call: TRBV29-1
clone_size: .
d_call: TRBD2
j_call: TRBJ2-3
cdr3_nt: TGCAGCGTTGAGGTTGGGGGGGGTGATACGCAGTATTTT
cdr3_aa: CSVEVGGGDTQYF

v_call: TRBV12-3/TRBV12-4
clone_size: .
d_call: .
j_call: TRBJ1-5
cdr3_nt: TGTGCCAGCAGTTTAGGGTATAGTCAGCCCCAGCATTTT
cdr3_aa: CASSLGYSQPQHF

v_call: TRBV5-4
clone_size: .
d_call: .
j_call: TRBJ2-7
cdr3_nt: TGTGCCAGCAGCCGAGGGCTCGCCTACGAGCAGTACTTC
cdr3_aa: CASSRGLAYEQYF

v_call: TRBV5-4
clone_size: few
d_call: TRBD1
j_call: TRBJ1-1
cdr3_nt: TGTGCCAGCAGCTCCGGGACAGGGATGAACACTGAAGCTTTCTTT
cdr3_aa: CASSSGTGMNTEAFF

v_call: TRBV5-6
clone_size: .
d_call: .
j_call: TRBJ2-1
cdr3_nt: TGTGCCAGTCACAGGGACAATGAGCAGTTCTTC
cdr3_aa: CASHRDNEQFF

v_call: TRBV2
clone_size: many
d_call: .
j_call: TRBJ2-7
cdr3_nt: TGTGCCAGCAGTGAGAGGTTCCGGAACGAGCAGTACTTC
cdr3_aa: CASSERFRNEQYF

v_call: TRBV7-8
clone_size: .
d_call: TRBD1
j_call: TRBJ1-3
cdr3_nt: TGTGCCAGCAGCCCTTCCGGGACAGGATTTTTCTCTGGAAACACCATATATTTT
cdr3_aa: CASSPSGTGFFSGNTIYF

v_call: TRBV2
clone_size: .
d_call: TRBD1
j_call: TRBJ2-7
cdr3_nt: TGTGCCAGCGGAGGGGGGACAGGCTTATCCTCTCCCTACGAGCAGTACTTC
cdr3_aa: CASGGGTGLSSPYEQYF

v_call: TRBV7-2
clone_size: .
d_call: .
j_call: TRBJ2-5
cdr3_nt: TGTGCCAGCAGCTTTTCCCCTTACAGGTTCCAAGAGACCCAGTACTTC
cdr3_aa: CASSFSPYRFQETQYF

v_call: TRBV6-5
clone_size: .
d_call: TRBD1
j_call: TRBJ1-1
cdr3_nt: TGTGCCAGCAAAACCCAGGACAGGTGGAGTGAAGCTTTCTTT
cdr3_aa: CASKTQDRWSEAFF

v_call: TRBV5-4
clone_size: few
d_call: TRBD2
j_call: TRBJ2-1
cdr3_nt: TGTGCCAGCAGCCTGGCGCGGGAGGGAAACAATGAGCAGTTCTTC
cdr3_aa: CASSLAREGNNEQFF

v_call: TRBV3-1/TRBV3-2
clone_size: .
d_call: TRBD1
j_call: TRBJ1-5
cdr3_nt: TGTGCCAGCAGTCGGACAGGGTCCGGTCAGCCCCAGCATTTT
cdr3_aa: CASSRTGSGQPQHF

v_call: TRBV3-1/TRBV3-2
clone_size: .
d_call: .
j_call: TRBJ2-5
cdr3_nt: TGTGCCAGCAGCCGGGCGGGGGCCCAAGAGACCCAGTACTTC
cdr3_aa: CASSRAGAQETQYF

v_call: TRBV19
clone_size: .
d_call: .
j_call: TRBJ1-4
cdr3_nt: TGTGCCAGTAGCGGACAGCACACAACTAATGAAAAACTGTTTTTT
cdr3_aa: CASSGQHTTNEKLFF

v_call: TRBV6-5
clone_size: .
d_call: TRBD1
j_call: TRBJ1-2
cdr3_nt: TGTGCCAGCAGTTACGGGACAGGGGGCGTGCATTCTGGCTACACCTTC
cdr3_aa: CASSYGTGGVHSGYTF

v_call: TRBV19
clone_size: .
d_call: TRBD2
j_call: TRBJ2-1
cdr3_nt: TGTGCCAGTAGTCGGGATAGCGGGAGTGAGTTCTTC
cdr3_aa: CASSRDSGSEFF

v_call: TRBV2
clone_size: .
d_call: .
j_call: TRBJ1-1
cdr3_nt: TGTGCCAGCAGGGAGGGCGCGAACACTGAAGCTTTCTTT
cdr3_aa: CASREGANTEAFF

v_call: TRBV19
clone_size: few
d_call: TRBD1
j_call: TRBJ2-1
cdr3_nt: TGTGCCAGTAGTATAGGAACTCGGACAGGGGACGAGCAGTTCTTC
cdr3_aa: CASSIGTRTGDEQFF

v_call: TRBV3-1/TRBV3-2
clone_size: few
d_call: .
j_call: TRBJ1-2
cdr3_nt: TGTGCCAGCAGCCTAAGACAGTTTTTC
cdr3_aa: CASSLRQFF

v_call: TRBV6-2/TRBV6-3
clone_size: .
d_call: .
j_call: TRBJ1-3
cdr3_nt: TGTGCCAGCAGTCAACGCCCGATGAGGGTTGGAAACACCATATATTTT
cdr3_aa: CASSQRPMRVGNTIYF

v_call: TRBV12-3/TRBV12-4
clone_size: .
d_call: .
j_call: TRBJ2-1
cdr3_nt: TGTGCCAGCAGTTCACAGGGAATTGAGCAGTTCTTC
cdr3_aa: CASSSQGIEQFF

v_call: TRBV3-1/TRBV3-2
clone_size: .
d_call: .
j_call: TRBJ2-5
cdr3_nt: TGTGCCAGCAGCCCAGGGTTGGGGCAAGAGACCCAGTACTTC
cdr3_aa: CASSPGLGQETQYF

v_call: TRBV3-1/TRBV3-2
clone_size: .
d_call: .
j_call: TRBJ2-1
cdr3_nt: TGTGCCAGCAGCTTTCGGGGGGCTGACAATGAGCAGTTCTTC
cdr3_aa: CASSFRGADNEQFF

v_call: TRBV28
clone_size: .
d_call: .
j_call: TRBJ1-1
cdr3_nt: TGTGCCAGCAGTGAGATAAGGAACACTGAAGCTTTCTTT
cdr3_aa: CASSEIRNTEAFF

v_call: TRBV2
clone_size: few
d_call: .
j_call: TRBJ1-5
cdr3_nt: TGTGCCAGCAGTGATCAACCGGGAAAGCCCCAGCATTTT
cdr3_aa: CASSDQPGKPQHF

v_call: TRBV7-7
clone_size: .
d_call: .
j_call: TRBJ2-5
cdr3_nt: TGTGCTAGCAGCCAACAGGCTGGAGGGCAAGAGACCCAGTACTTC
cdr3_aa: CASSQQAGGQETQYF

v_call: TRBV18
clone_size: few
d_call: TRBD1
j_call: TRBJ1-2
cdr3_nt: TGTGCCAGCTCACAGAGACAGGGAACCTATGGCTACACCTTC
cdr3_aa: CASSQRQGTYGYTF

v_call: TRBV7-3
clone_size: .
d_call: TRBD1
j_call: TRBJ1-2
cdr3_nt: TGTGCCAGCAGCTTAAGACCCGCGTTCGGGCAGGGGGAGGGCTACACCTTC
cdr3_aa: CASSLRPAFGQGEGYTF

v_call: TRBV28
clone_size: .
d_call: .
j_call: TRBJ1-6
cdr3_nt: TGTGCCAGCAGCAGGGTATATAATTCACCCCTCCACTTT
cdr3_aa: CASSRVYNSPLHF

v_call: TRBV30
clone_size: .
d_call: .
j_call: TRBJ2-7
cdr3_nt: TGTGCCTGGAACCGGGGGAGTTACGAGCAGTACTTC
cdr3_aa: CAWNRGSYEQYF

v_call: TRBV7-9
clone_size: .
d_call: .
j_call: TRBJ2-7
cdr3_nt: TGTGCCAGCAGCTTAAACCCCCTCGCCCAGTCCTACGAGCAGTACTTC
cdr3_aa: CASSLNPLAQSYEQYF

v_call: TRBV28
clone_size: .
d_call: .
j_call: TRBJ1-6
cdr3_nt: TGTGCCAGTACAGGACAGCATAATTCACCCCTCCACTTT
cdr3_aa: CASTGQHNSPLHF

v_call: TRBV4-2
clone_size: .
d_call: TRBD2
j_call: TRBJ2-4
cdr3_nt: TGTGCCAGCAGCCAAGATAGGGGAACTAGCGGGGGGCTTAAAAACATTCAGTACTTC
cdr3_aa: CASSQDRGTSGGLKNIQYF

v_call: TRBV28
clone_size: .
d_call: TRBD1
j_call: TRBJ2-7
cdr3_nt: TGTGCCAGCAGTATCGGCCGGGACAGGGACTACGAGCAGTACTTC
cdr3_aa: CASSIGRDRDYEQYF

v_call: TRBV5-8
clone_size: .
d_call: TRBD1
j_call: TRBJ1-6
cdr3_nt: TGTGCCAGCAGCCACCACCGGGGACAGGGGAGGGTTTCACCCCTCCACTTT
cdr3_aa: CASSHHRGQGRVSPLHF

v_call: TRBV4-2
clone_size: .
d_call: TRBD1
j_call: TRBJ1-4
cdr3_nt: TGTGCCAGCAGCCAACGGACCGGGACAGGGGACGAAAAACTGTTTTTT
cdr3_aa: CASSQRTGTGDEKLFF

v_call: TRBV5-4
clone_size: .
d_call: .
j_call: TRBJ1-2
cdr3_nt: TGTGCCAGCAGCTTGGTCCCCGGTGGCTACACCTTC
cdr3_aa: CASSLVPGGYTF

v_call: TRBV30
clone_size: .
d_call: TRBD1
j_call: TRBJ1-2
cdr3_nt: TGTGCCTGGACTCGACAGGGGGCGGTCGGCTACACCTTC
cdr3_aa: CAWTRQGAVGYTF

v_call: TRBV7-6
clone_size: .
d_call: .
j_call: TRBJ1-3
cdr3_nt: TGTGCCAGCAGCTTGACAGTAAGGGGAAACACCATATATTTT
cdr3_aa: CASSLTVRGNTIYF

v_call: TRBV6-1
clone_size: .
d_call: TRBD1
j_call: TRBJ1-4
cdr3_nt: TGTGCCAGCAGCATTTCGCGGGACAGGAGTGAAAAACTGTTTTTT
cdr3_aa: CASSISRDRSEKLFF

v_call: TRBV29-1
clone_size: few
d_call: .
j_call: TRBJ2-3
cdr3_nt: TGCAGCGTGGCCAAGGACGGAGCCACTGGGGGGGATACGCAGTATTTT
cdr3_aa: CSVAKDGATGGDTQYF

v_call: TRBV5-1
clone_size: .
d_call: TRBD1
j_call: TRBJ2-3
cdr3_nt: TGCGCCAGCAGCTCACAGGGGTTTAACACAGATACGCAGTATTTT
cdr3_aa: CASSSQGFNTDTQYF

v_call: TRBV16
clone_size: .
d_call: .
j_call: TRBJ1-5
cdr3_nt: TGTGCCAGCAGCCAATTGGTGTCGCAGCGGTCCCAGCCCCAGCATTTT
cdr3_aa: CASSQLVSQRSQPQHF

v_call: TRBV5-8
clone_size: .
d_call: TRBD1
j_call: TRBJ2-5
cdr3_nt: TGTGCCAGCAGCTCTGACAGGGTGTGGGAGACCCAGTACTTC
cdr3_aa: CASSSDRVWETQYF

v_call: TRBV28
clone_size: .
d_call: TRBD1
j_call: TRBJ1-4
cdr3_nt: TGTGCCAGCAGAACCAGACAGGGGTTCTATGAAAAACTGTTTTTT
cdr3_aa: CASRTRQGFYEKLFF

v_call: TRBV9
clone_size: .
d_call: TRBD2
j_call: TRBJ2-1
cdr3_nt: TGTGCCAGCAGCGTAGTGGGGGGAGGGTCCTACAATGAGCAGTTCTTC
cdr3_aa: CASSVVGGGSYNEQFF

v_call: TRBV6-1
clone_size: .
d_call: TRBD1
j_call: TRBJ1-2
cdr3_nt: TGTGCCAGCAGTGAGGGACAGGAATACTATGGCTACACCTTC
cdr3_aa: CASSEGQEYYGYTF

v_call: TRBV7-8
clone_size: .
d_call: .
j_call: TRBJ1-2
cdr3_nt: TGTGCCAGCAGCTTAGGTGGCAGGCCCTATGGCTACACCTTC
cdr3_aa: CASSLGGRPYGYTF

v_call: TRBV5-5
clone_size: .
d_call: TRBD1
j_call: TRBJ1-6
cdr3_nt: TGTGCCAGCAGCTTGGTTGGGCTTGAGGGGGCGACCTATAATTCACCCCTCCACTTT
cdr3_aa: CASSLVGLEGATYNSPLHF